This TCR beta chain was documented in a study of blood T cell repertoires in COVID-19 (dated by TCRdb to 2019 to 2021). Background for the entire study: Collaborator samples came from the United States, Italy and Spain and covered acute and convalescent phases of COVID-19. Where HLA class I and class II types were available, the types were taken from metadata supplied by the sample provider, not from assay-based typing. Deeply sampled blood TCRbeta repertoires from subjects exposed to, actively infected with, or recovered from COVID-19 were included in the dataset. Sample metadata almost always included a de-identified subject ID, COVID-19 status, age in years and sex. Samples came from the ongoing ImmuneRACE study (first 160 participants) plus 1,254 subjects from 6 global collaborators. The prospective study material was composed of cDNA or gDNA derived from T cells, B-cell-depleted T cells, or PBMCs. A freely available public database, intended as a resource for researchers studying the immune response to SARS-CoV-2, is where the repertoires were released.

Of note for this clone: The antigen it recognizes is unknown. Base qualities are missing; no much larger clone stands one base away.

The immunoSEQ Assay, a bias-controlled multiplex PCR, was used to amplify TCRbeta CDR3 regions from genomic DNA. In the original analysis: The number of nucleated cells in each sample was estimated from the amplification of reference gene primers within the assay. To quantify the absolute abundance of each unique TCRbeta CDR3 rearrangement, sequence reads were collapsed and filtered. For each sample, productive Simpson clonality was calculated as the square root of Simpson's diversity index across productive rearrangements. Held by TCRdb, this immuneACCESS table contains in-frame sequences only and omits some clones. Under half of the omission traces to an unresolved V gene where checked; the cause of the rest is unknown. V and J calls and clone size follow that table, whereas D and trimming were derived from the DNA. This sample has 350,000 to 500,000 clones in its table, and about 88% of those were observed once. Jointly, the top ten make up roughly 1.4% of the sample.

Beyond this particular receptor, the publication reports: The amount of clinical and demographic metadata varied by source and participant and was provided uncurated.

In the prospective study, participants were roughly 18 to 100 years old, resided in approximately 22 geographic areas of the United States, and were enrolled through a virtual design. In the prospective study, cohorts were assigned on the basis of participant-reported clinical history obtained from a screening survey and a study questionnaire. Exposed participants were defined as having been in contact with someone with a PCR-confirmed or clinician-diagnosed COVID-19 case within 2 weeks of study entry. In the prospective study, mobile phlebotomists collected whole blood, serum and a nasopharyngeal or oropharyngeal swab from each participant. Additional blood draws and questionnaires over a 2-month period could optionally be provided by prospective study participants. Before DNA extraction, prospective study blood samples were shipped either frozen or at room temperature. CDR1 and CDR2 were assigned from the germline V gene (reference sequence) as LGHDT and YNNKEL. Clipping removes 4 bases from V and 4 bases from J, with 18 as the unmatched junction base count. The CDR3 spans 18 residues, from the cysteine through the phenylalanine. Of all the DNA, just the CDR3 is kept, 54 bases in frame from base 1.

In this chain, TRBV3-1 (or the pseudogene TRBV3-2) is recombined with TRBJ2-5; 7 central nucleotides agree with TRBD2. The receptor comes from a woman in her late teens or twenties who had been exposed to COVID-19. Specimen: PBMCs or T cells enriched from blood (not recorded which). The CDR3 reads CASSRLESGATGPETQYF. The sequenced DNA is TGTGCCAGCAGCCGGTTGGAAAGCGGGGCCACAGGCCCAGAGACCCAGTACTTC.